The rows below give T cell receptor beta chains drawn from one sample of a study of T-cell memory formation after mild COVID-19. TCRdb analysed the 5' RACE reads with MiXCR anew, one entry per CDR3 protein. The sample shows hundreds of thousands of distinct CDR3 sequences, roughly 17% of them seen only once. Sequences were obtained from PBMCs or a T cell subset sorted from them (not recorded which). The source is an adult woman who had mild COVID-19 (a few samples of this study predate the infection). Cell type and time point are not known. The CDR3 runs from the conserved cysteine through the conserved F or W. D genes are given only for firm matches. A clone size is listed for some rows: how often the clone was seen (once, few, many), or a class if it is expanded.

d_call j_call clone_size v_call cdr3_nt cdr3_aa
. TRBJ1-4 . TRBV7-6 TGTGCCAGCAGCAGACACGGGGTCAATGAAAAACTGTTTTTT CASSRHGVNEKLFF
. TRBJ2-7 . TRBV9 TGTGCCAGCAGCGGAAGGGGGGACGGCTGGGAGCAGTACTTC CASSGRGDGWEQYF
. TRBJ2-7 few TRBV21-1 TGTGCCAGCAGCAAAGCGGGGGAAGGGGGCAGTTACGAGCAGTACTTC CASSKAGEGGSYEQYF
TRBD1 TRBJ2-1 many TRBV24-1 TGTGCCACCAGTGATTATCGACAGGGATTGAGCTCCTACAATGAGCAGTTCTTC CATSDYRQGLSSYNEQFF
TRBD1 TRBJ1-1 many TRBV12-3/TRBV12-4 TGTGCCAGCATCAACAGGGGGCACGGCACTGAAGCTTTCTTT CASINRGHGTEAFF
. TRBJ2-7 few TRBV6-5 TGTGCCAGCACAACTTCCGGGACTGGCGCCTACGAGCAGTACTTC CASTTSGTGAYEQYF
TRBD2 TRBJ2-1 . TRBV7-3 TGTGCCAGCAGCTTGAGCGGGAACATAAATGAGCAGTTCTTC CASSLSGNINEQFF
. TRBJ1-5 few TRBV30 TGTGCCTGGAGTCTGGGGGGCGGTCAGCCCCAGCATTTT CAWSLGGGQPQHF
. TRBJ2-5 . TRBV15 TGTGCCACCAGCAGAGGGTCGACAGGTCTTCAAGAGACCCAGTACTTC CATSRGSTGLQETQYF
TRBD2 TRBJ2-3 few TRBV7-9 TGTGCCAGCACCACTAGCGACCGCACAGATACGCAGTATTTT CASTTSDRTDTQYF
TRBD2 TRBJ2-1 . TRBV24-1 TGTGCCACCAGTGATTCCCCCGGCGGGAGAACCCTGAATGAGCAGTTCTTC CATSDSPGGRTLNEQFF
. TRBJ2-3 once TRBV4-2 TGTGCCAGCAGCACCCGGACAGAAGGCACAGATACGCAGTATTTT CASSTRTEGTDTQYF
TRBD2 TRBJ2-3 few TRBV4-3 TGCGCCAGCAGCGCCCGACTAGCCGATCACACAGATACGCAGTATTTT CASSARLADHTDTQYF
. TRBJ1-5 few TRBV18 TGTGCCAGCTCACCAGACCCAGGGGATAGCAATCAGCCCCAGCATTTT CASSPDPGDSNQPQHF
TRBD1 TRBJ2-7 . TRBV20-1 TGCAGTGCTAGGGAGACAGGGGGTCCCCACGAGCAGTACTTC CSARETGGPHEQYF
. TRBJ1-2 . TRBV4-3 TGCGCCAGCAGCCAAGATATCCAGAAACTCAACTATGGCTACACCTTC CASSQDIQKLNYGYTF
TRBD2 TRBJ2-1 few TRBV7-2 TGTGCCAGCAGCTTAGATCCCCCGGGACTAGCCAATGAGCAGTTCTTC CASSLDPPGLANEQFF
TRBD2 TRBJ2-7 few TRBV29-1 TGCAGCGTTCGAGCGGGGAACGAATACGAGCAGTACTTC CSVRAGNEYEQYF
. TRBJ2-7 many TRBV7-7 TGTGCTAGCAGCTTGACAGAGTCCTACGAGCAGTACTTC CASSLTESYEQYF
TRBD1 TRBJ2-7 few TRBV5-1 TGCGCCAGCATGACCGGGACAGGGACCTACGAGCAGTACTTC CASMTGTGTYEQYF